The 25 T cell receptor beta chains below all came from one sample that was sequenced in a study of a mutant IDH1 vaccine in newly diagnosed glioma. Here immunoSEQ multiplex PCR was the method, and the copy in TCRdb shows in-frame clones only, minus some. The repertoire includes about 48,000 clones, roughly 84% of them detected once, and 6% to 8% sits in the top ten. The sample's time point: week 35, safety follow-up. Doses of 300 ug of mutant IDH1 20-mer peptide were given with topical imiquimod. For these TCRs, the target antigens are not known. The material sequenced was PBMCs, taken from a glioma patient whose treatment included an IDH1 peptide vaccine. The source of these receptors is a man aged 35 to 55 with glioma.

The V call is TRBV5-1, the J call TRBJ1-2; TRBD1 is a possible D gene (6 bases). Germline CDR1 reads SGHRS; CDR2 reads YFSETQ. The CDR3 has 15 residues. V lost 3 bases and J 2 bases, leaving 14 bases between the germline ends. The CDR3 here is CASSSQLQGNYGYTF. The CDR3, as DNA: TGCGCCAGCAGCTCTCAACTACAGGGAAACTATGGCTACACCTTC.

The rearrangement links TRBV7-8 to TRBJ2-7; D unclear. This CDR3 region has 10 residues. The germline CDR1 and CDR2 sequences are SGHVS and FQNEAQ. V was shortened by 7 bases and J by 4 bases, with 5 bases between the two germline ends. The CDR3 spells CASMGYEQYF. DNA for the CDR3: TGTGCCAGCATGGGTTACGAGCAGTACTTC.

The chain joins TRBV9 to TRBJ1-2; no clear D gene. The CDR3 has 15 amino acids. Germline loops: CDR1 SGDLS, CDR2 YYNGEE. V was trimmed by 4 bases and J by 7 bases, leaving 20 bases between them. The CDR3 reads CASSLQAGGVGGYTF. The CDR3 region has the DNA TGTGCCAGCAGCCTACAAGCCGGTGGGGTGGGTGGCTACACCTTC.

CDR3 sequence: CASSDGTGQETQYF. In DNA form, the CDR3 reads TGTGCCAGCAGTGACGGGACAGGGCAAGAGACCCAGTACTTC. The gene calls are TRBV25-1 and TRBJ2-5, with TRBD1 matching 9 bases. J was trimmed by 2 bases and V by 3 bases; bases with no gene match: 1. The CDR3 extends over 14 amino acids. Germline values: CDR1 MGHDK, CDR2 SYGVNS.

The chain uses TRBV2 and TRBJ1-1; D may be TRBD1 (6 bases). In germline, CDR1 is SNHLY, CDR2 FYNNEI. The CDR3 covers 13 residues. The V gene lost 5 bases and the J gene lost 1 base, with 8 bases spanning the gap. CDR3 residues: CASSRQENTEAFF. The CDR3 region has the DNA TGTGCCAGCAGTCGACAGGAGAACACTGAAGCTTTCTTT.

The chain employs TRBV6-5 and TRBJ2-3; tentative D call: TRBD2 (6 bases). The germline V gene has CDR1 MNHEY and CDR2 SVGAGI. The CDR3 loop spans 15 amino acids. Trimming removed 0 bases from V and 2 bases from J, with 9 bases in between. CDR3 in DNA: TGTGCCAGCAGTTACTCGGAGGGTTCCACAGATACGCAGTATTTT. Amino acid sequence: CASSYSEGSTDTQYF.

The chain uses TRBV27 and TRBJ1-1; D gene uncertain. The V gene's germline CDR1 is MNHEY and CDR2 SMNVEV (reference sequence). V was shortened by 4 bases and J by 1 base, with 7 bases between the two germline ends. This CDR3 region has 13 residues. CDR3 sequence reads: CASSYRANTEAFF. The CDR3 bases are TGTGCCAGCAGTTACCGGGCGAACACTGAAGCTTTCTTT.

V usage is TRBV4-1 and J usage is TRBJ2-1; TRBD1 agrees at 7 bases. Germline V gene data show CDR1 as MGHRA and CDR2 as YSYEKL. The CDR3 is 14 residues long. Trimming removed 5 bases from V and 5 bases from J; junction bases left unmatched: 6. CDR3 DNA sequence: TGCGCCAGCAGCAAGGGACAGAAGAACAATGAGCAGTTCTTC. It is translated as CASSKGQKNNEQFF.

The chain has TRBV14 and TRBJ1-1, with 9 bases matching TRBD1. With V trimmed by 1 base and J by 5 bases, 8 bases remained unmatched. The CDR3 has 16 amino acids. Germline values: CDR1 SGHDN, CDR2 FVKESK. As DNA, the CDR3 is TGTGCCAGCAGCCAAGGCCGGGACAGGGTTACAACTGAAGCTTTCTTT. This sequence encodes CASSQGRDRVTTEAFF.

The chain combines TRBV5-6 with TRBJ2-2; possibly TRBD2 for D (6 bases). V lost 4 bases and J 0 bases, leaving 13 bases between the germline ends. The V gene's germline CDR1 is SGHDT and CDR2 YYEEEE. The CDR3 has 16 residues. The CDR3 region has the DNA TGTGCCAGCAGCCGGACCGGGGGTTCGAACACCGGGGAGCTGTTTTTT. This sequence encodes CASSRTGGSNTGELFF.

This clone has just a few counts. The chain employs TRBV13 and TRBJ1-1, with 10 bases aligning to TRBD1. The CDR3 is 12 residues long. In germline, CDR1 is PRHDT, CDR2 FYEKMQ (reference sequence). V shed 8 bases, J shed 5 bases, and the junction held 2 bases outside the gene matches. The CDR3 here is CASGQGGTEAFF. Written as DNA, the CDR3 is TGTGCCAGCGGACAGGGGGGTACTGAAGCTTTCTTT.

With respect to this clone: A junction end diverges from the germline sequence, so it may reflect a read error. The V and J genes are TRBV7-7 and TRBJ2-1; tentative D call: TRBD2 (6 bases). The CDR3 covers 13 residues. Germline CDR1 SSHAT, CDR2 FNYEAQ (reference sequence). The CDR3 region has the DNA TGTGCTAGCAGCTCCCGACTAGAAACTGAGCAGTTCTTC. Translated, it gives CASSSRLETEQFF. Full variable domain (missing parts from reference TRBV7-7 and TRBJ2-1): GAGVSQSPRYKVTKRGQDVTLRCDPISSHATLYWYQQALGQGPEFLTYFNYEAQPDKSGLPSDRFSAERPEGSISTLTIQRTEQRDSAMYRCASSSRLETEQFFGPGTRLTVL.

This chain connects TRBV19 to TRBJ1-3; D is ambiguous. Trimming removed 4 bases at V and 0 bases at J, with 7 bases between. CDR1 and CDR2 (germline): LNHDA, SQIVND (reference sequence). The CDR3 has 14 residues. The CDR3 reads CASSRRRSGNTIYF. The CDR3 region has the DNA TGTGCCAGTAGTAGACGGCGCTCTGGAAACACCATATATTTT. Full variable domain (remainder filled in from reference TRBV19 and TRBJ1-3): DGGITQSPKYLFRKEGQNVTLSCEQNLNHDAMYWYRQDPGQGLRLIYYSQIVNDFQKGDIAEGYSVSREKKESFPLTVTSAQKNPTAFYLCASSRRRSGNTIYFGEGSWLTVV.

The rearrangement uses TRBV18 and TRBJ1-1; the D gene is possibly TRBD1 (5 bases). The CDR3 is made up of 14 amino acids. The V end was cut by 1 base, the J end by 5 bases, with 11 bases between. The germline CDR1 and CDR2 sequences are KGHSH and LQKENI. This chain's CDR3 is CASSPQGRVTEAFF. DNA of the CDR3: TGTGCCAGCTCACCACAAGGCAGGGTGACTGAAGCTTTCTTT.

The genes are TRBV2 and TRBJ2-3; 10 nucleotides match TRBD1. The CDR3 is made up of 15 amino acids. The germline V gene encodes CDR1 SNHLY and CDR2 FYNNEI. J gave up 0 bases and V 8 bases, and 5 bases lay outside the gene matches. The CDR3 loop is CASLRDRGSTDTQYF. The CDR3, as DNA: TGTGCCAGCTTAAGGGACAGGGGTAGCACAGATACGCAGTATTTT.

This clone turned up a few times. This chain links TRBV28 with TRBJ2-1; unclear D gene. Trimming removed 7 bases from V and 5 bases from J, with 3 bases in between. The CDR3 length is 10 residues. CDR1 is MDHEN and CDR2 is SYDVKM in the germline V gene. The CDR3 here is CASMHNEQFF. The CDR3 DNA reads as TGTGCCAGCATGCACAATGAGCAGTTCTTC.

This clone has only a few counts. The chain uses TRBV15 and TRBJ1-1, with no clear D. There are 11 residues in the CDR3. Germline CDR1 reads LNHNV; CDR2 reads YYDKDF (reference sequence). The ends were cut back, 0 bases at V and 9 bases at J, with 5 bases in the middle. The DNA of the CDR3 is TGTGCCACCAGCAGAGACGGACAAGCTTTCTTT. Translation: CATSRDGQAFF.

The chain carries TRBV5-1 and TRBJ1-4; D gene uncertain. From germline, CDR1 is SGHRS and CDR2 YFSETQ. CDR3 length: 13 amino acids. V was clipped by 1 base and J by 6 bases, with 7 bases between them. The CDR3 loop is CASSLTGDEKLFF. The CDR3 DNA sequence: TGCGCCAGCAGCTTGACCGGCGATGAAAAACTGTTTTTT.

The chain joins TRBV7-8 to TRBJ1-6; D ambiguous. The V gene lost 6 bases and the J gene lost 6 bases, with 6 bases spanning the gap. The germline V gene encodes CDR1 SGHVS and CDR2 FQNEAQ. This CDR3 comprises 12 residues. The CDR3 region is CASSDPNSPLHF. The CDR3 coding sequence is TGTGCCAGCAGTGATCCTAATTCACCCCTCCACTTT.

This clone was found once. This chain uses TRBV7-8 with TRBJ2-7; D might be TRBD2 (5 bases). Trimming stripped 0 bases from V and 2 bases from J, with 14 bases between. The germline gives CDR1 SGHVS, CDR2 FQNEAQ. This CDR3 region has 16 residues. Written as DNA, the CDR3 is TGTGCCAGCAGCTTAGCGATGGACTGGGTTCCCTACGAGCAGTACTTC. Translating it yields CASSLAMDWVPYEQYF. The full variable domain, completed using reference TRBV7-8 and TRBJ2-7, is GAGVSQSPRYKVAKRGQDVALRCDPISGHVSLFWYQQALGQGPEFLTYFQNEAQLDKSGLPSDRFFAERPEGSVSTLKIQRTQQEDSAVYLCASSLAMDWVPYEQYFGPGTRLTVT.

V usage is TRBV6-6 and J usage is TRBJ1-4; possible D gene TRBD1, 6 bases. The CDR3 totals 14 residues. Trimming removed 5 bases from V and 2 bases from J, with 9 bases in between. Germline V CDR1 and CDR2: MNHNY, SVGAGI (reference sequence). This CDR3 is CASSLRGTNEKLFF. CDR3 nucleotides: TGTGCCAGCAGTCTCAGGGGCACTAATGAAAAACTGTTTTTT.

This rearrangement joins TRBV5-1 to TRBJ2-7; D call uncertain. Germline V gives CDR1 SGHRS, CDR2 YFSETQ. The germline V and J ends were trimmed by 0 bases and 0 bases, with 10 bases remaining between them. The CDR3 totals 15 residues. CDR3 nucleotides: TGCGCCAGCAGCTTGGTCGGAGACTCCTCCTACGAGCAGTACTTC. Encoded protein: CASSLVGDSSYEQYF.

This clone was detected only a few times. This chain uses TRBV18 with TRBJ1-6, with 7 bases identical to TRBD1. This CDR3 has 14 residues. Germline V lookup: CDR1 KGHSH, CDR2 LQKENI. The V segment lost 6 bases and the J segment 4 bases; nucleotides outside the gene matches: 3. CDR3 sequence (DNA): TGTGCCAGCTCTGACAGGGCGTATAATTCACCCCTCCACTTT. Its protein is CASSDRAYNSPLHF. Full variable domain (remainder filled in from reference TRBV18 and TRBJ1-6): NAGVMQNPRHLVRRRGQEARLRCSPMKGHSHVYWYRQLPEEGLKFMVYLQKENIIDESGMPKERFSAEFPKEGPSILRIQQVVRGDSAAYFCASSDRAYNSPLHFGNGTRLTVT.

This sequence joins TRBV14 and TRBJ1-1, with 9 bases that match TRBD1. V gave up 2 bases and J gave up 1 base; unmatched junction bases: 11. Germline loops: CDR1 SGHDN, CDR2 FVKESK. This CDR3 has 18 amino acids. CDR3 DNA sequence: TGTGCCAGCAGCCAATCTCCCGGACAGGGGACCGAGAACACTGAAGCTTTCTTT. Translated: CASSQSPGQGTENTEAFF.

The V call is TRBV29-1, the J call TRBJ2-7; the D gene is possibly TRBD1 (6 bases). Germline V CDR1 and CDR2: SQVTM, ANQGSEA. V lost 2 bases, J lost 3 bases, and 11 bases lay in between. The CDR3 sequence is 13 residues long. CDR3 bases: TGCAGCGTTGAACACCCACAGGGCTACGAGCAGTACTTC. Protein sequence: CSVEHPQGYEQYF.